The 21 T cell receptor beta chains below were found in one sample sequenced in a study of cytomegalovirus exposure and HLA in healthy donors (dated by TCRdb to about 2017). Libraries were constructed by the immunoSEQ multiplex PCR assay. The multiplex PCR relied on a mix of 60 forward primers for TCR Vbeta segments and 13 reverse primers for TCR Jbeta segments. Sourced from immuneACCESS, this table was stored by TCRdb with only in-frame sequences that have V and J called. A share of the clones is absent; for the studies checked, an unresolved V gene accounts for under half, and the remainder has no known explanation. For this sample the table gives around 94,000 clones, of which around 77% were detected only once. The ten biggest clones cover 8% to 10% of the sample. Sequenced material: PBMCs. These receptors came from a male donor in good health and CMV-seropositive.

The rearrangement uses TRBV5-1 and TRBJ2-1, with 15 bases aligning to TRBD2. Germline CDR1 reads SGHRS; CDR2 reads YFSETQ. J gave up 9 bases and V 0 bases, and 4 bases lay outside the gene matches. The CDR3 contains 16 residues. CDR3 sequence reads: CASSLGGTSGRSEQFF. The DNA for the CDR3 is TGCGCCAGCAGCTTGGGGGGGACTAGCGGGAGGTCTGAGCAGTTCTTC. Based on the CDR3 plus reference TRBV5-1 and TRBJ2-1, the full variable domain is KAGVTQTPRYLIKTRGQQVTLSCSPISGHRSVSWYQQTPGQGLQFLFEYFSETQRNKGNFPGRFSGRQFSNSRSEMNVSTLELGDSALYLCASSLGGTSGRSEQFFGPGTRLTVL.

The genes are TRBV2 and TRBJ1-4; 9 bases align to TRBD1. The CDR3 spans 14 residues. V shed 7 bases and J 6 bases; nucleotides not matched to a gene: 6. Per the germline V gene, CDR1 is SNHLY and CDR2 is FYNNEI. CDR3 region: CASNKDRGDEKLFF. CDR3 in DNA: TGTGCCAGCAATAAAGACAGGGGGGATGAAAAACTGTTTTTT.

This sequence joins TRBV25-1 and TRBJ2-5; 9 positions agree with TRBD1. The J call could be wrong; TRBJ2-7 is a better fit for the DNA end. The CDR3 is made up of 14 amino acids. The germline V gene has CDR1 MGHDK and CDR2 SYGVNS. The CDR3 reads CATEDRGYTYEQYF. Written as DNA, the CDR3 is TGTGCCACCGAAGACAGGGGGTATACCTACGAGCAGTACTTC.

V and J are TRBV5-4 and TRBJ2-1, with D maybe TRBD1 (7 bases). Looked up from germline, CDR1 is SGHNT and CDR2 is YYREEE (reference sequence). V was clipped by 3 bases and J by 4 bases, with 17 bases between them. CDR3 length: 16 residues. Here the CDR3 DNA reads TGTGCCAGCAGCTACCAACCAGGGGGGACTTACAATGAGCAGTTCTTC. It is translated as CASSYQPGGTYNEQFF. Full variable domain (rest looked up from reference TRBV5-4 and TRBJ2-1): ETGVTQSPTHLIKTRGQQVTLRCSSQSGHNTVSWYQQALGQGPQFIFQYYREEENGRGNFPPRFSGLQFPNYSSELNVNALELDDSALYLCASSYQPGGTYNEQFFGPGTRLTVL.

The chain carries TRBV11-2 and TRBJ1-2, with 7 bases that match TRBD1. The CDR3 is 13 residues long. The germline V gene encodes CDR1 SGHAT and CDR2 FQNNGV. Losses at the gene ends were 5 bases for V and 8 bases for J; bases not matched to a gene: 8. The CDR3 spells CASSPVSGGGYTF. CDR3 coding DNA: TGTGCCAGCAGCCCCGTGTCAGGGGGGGGCTACACCTTC.

On this clone itself: The same CDR3 arises from other DNA sequences in this sample as well. The gene calls are TRBV5-1 and TRBJ1-4; 7 bases align to TRBD1. Germline values: CDR1 SGHRS, CDR2 YFSETQ. The junction had 4 bases not matched to a gene; V was cut back by 0 bases and J by 5 bases. This CDR3 has 15 amino acids. The chain's CDR3 is CASSLGGQTNEKLFF. The CDR3 DNA is TGCGCCAGCAGCTTGGGGGGACAGACAAATGAAAAACTGTTTTTT. The variable domain in full, with the rest retrieved from reference TRBV5-1 and TRBJ1-4, is KAGVTQTPRYLIKTRGQQVTLSCSPISGHRSVSWYQQTPGQGLQFLFEYFSETQRNKGNFPGRFSGRQFSNSRSEMNVSTLELGDSALYLCASSLGGQTNEKLFFGSGTQLSVL.

This clone was counted only a few times. This chain joins TRBV9 and TRBJ2-3; tentative D call: TRBD1 (6 bases). Looked up from germline, CDR1 is SGDLS and CDR2 is YYNGEE. V was pared by 5 bases and J by 4 bases, with 14 bases between. The CDR3 runs to 14 residues. The CDR3 spells CASSAGTLPDTQYF. For the CDR3, the DNA is TGTGCCAGCAGTGCCGGGACATTGCCAGATACGCAGTATTTT.

The chain couples TRBV27 to TRBJ1-1; D might be TRBD1 (5 bases). Germline CDR1 reads MNHEY; CDR2 reads SMNVEV (reference sequence). The V and J ends lost 3 bases and 6 bases respectively, with 14 bases between them. CDR3 length: 14 amino acids. CDR3 in amino acids: CASSLNGGRAEAFF. Written as DNA, the CDR3 is TGTGCCAGCAGTTTGAACGGGGGGAGGGCTGAAGCTTTCTTT.

The CDR3 DNA sequence: TGTGCCAGCAGCCCGAGGACAGGGTACGAGCAGTACTTC. Encoded protein: CASSPRTGYEQYF. The chain uses TRBV5-6 and TRBJ2-7, with 8 nucleotides matching TRBD1. The CDR3 extends over 13 amino acids. V shed 4 bases and J 4 bases; nucleotides not matched to a gene: 4. Germline V gene lookup returns CDR1 SGHDT and CDR2 YYEEEE.

This clone was recorded once. The chain has TRBV7-8 and TRBJ2-1; weak D call: TRBD2 (5 bases). The germline V gene encodes CDR1 SGHVS and CDR2 FQNEAQ. Trimming took off 5 bases at V and 14 bases at J, with 16 bases between the two ends. The CDR3 sequence is 12 residues long. CDR3 protein: CASSPFPGNEFF. In DNA form, the CDR3 reads TGTGCCAGCAGCCCCTTTCCCGGGAATGAGTTCTTC.

In this sample, this clone turned up once. The chain carries TRBV10-3 and TRBJ2-1; 10 nucleotides match TRBD1. With 6 bases clipped from V and 9 bases from J, the junction kept 11 bases outside the gene matches. Germline V lookup: CDR1 ENHRY, CDR2 SYGVKD. The CDR3 consists of 15 residues. CDR3 protein: CAISLTGGAEGEQFF. The CDR3 DNA reads as TGTGCCATCAGCCTGACAGGGGGCGCCGAGGGTGAGCAGTTCTTC.

The sample holds a few counts of this clone. The chain uses TRBV7-2 and TRBJ2-3; D is unresolved. V was pared by 5 bases and J by 2 bases, with 5 bases between. CDR3 size: 12 residues. Germline values: CDR1 SGHTA, CDR2 FQGNSA. The CDR3 loop reads CASSPYTDTQYF. DNA of the CDR3: TGTGCCAGCAGCCCCTACACAGATACGCAGTATTTT.

J is TRBJ2-1 and V is TRBV25-1, with TRBD2 as a possible D gene (5 bases). Germline lookup yields CDR1 MGHDK and CDR2 SYGVNS. The V and J ends lost 7 bases and 3 bases respectively, with 10 bases between them. The CDR3 runs to 13 residues. The CDR3 sequence: CASNERNYNEQFF. The CDR3, as DNA: TGTGCCAGCAATGAGCGGAACTACAATGAGCAGTTCTTC.

This rearrangement joins TRBV19 to TRBJ2-1, with D possibly TRBD1 on 6 matching bases. CDR3 length: 12 residues. Trimming shortened V by 5 bases and J by 10 bases, and 12 bases separated the two germline ends. The V gene's germline CDR1 is LNHDA and CDR2 SQIVND (reference sequence). CDR3 nucleotides: TGTGCCAGTAGTGGTTACGGACAGGAGCAGTTCTTC. It translates to CASSGYGQEQFF. Drawing the rest from reference TRBV19 and TRBJ2-1, the complete variable domain is DGGITQSPKYLFRKEGQNVTLSCEQNLNHDAMYWYRQDPGQGLRLIYYSQIVNDFQKGDIAEGYSVSREKKESFPLTVTSAQKNPTAFYLCASSGYGQEQFFGPGTRLTVL.

As for this clone: A junction boundary mismatches the germline segment, possibly from a read error. The gene calls are TRBV5-1 and TRBJ2-4; D gene ambiguous. The CDR3 is 14 residues long. Germline V gene sequence: CDR1 SGHRS, CDR2 YFSETQ. The CDR3 nucleotides read TGCGCCAGCAGTTTGGAGCTAGCCAAAAACATTCAGTACTTC. Translated: CASSLELAKNIQYF.

This chain uses TRBV18 with TRBJ1-3; 10 bases are shared with TRBD1. Germline V gene lookup returns CDR1 KGHSH and CDR2 LQKENI. The J segment lost 2 bases and the V segment lost 2 bases, leaving 9 bases of the junction unmatched. The CDR3 has 18 amino acids. CDR3 nucleotides: TGTGCCAGCTCACCAAGTTCCGGGACAGGGGCGGCTGGAAACACCATATATTTT. Its translation is CASSPSSGTGAAGNTIYF.

The table lists this clone with a count of one. This sequence joins TRBV7-2 and TRBJ1-2, with D possibly being TRBD1 (6 bases). Germline V gives CDR1 SGHTA, CDR2 FQGNSA. This CDR3 is built from 13 residues. Trimming removed 1 base at V and 8 bases at J, with 11 bases between. CDR3 DNA: TGTGCCAGCAGCTTAGTTGGGGGGGCCGGCTACACCTTC. Its translation is CASSLVGGAGYTF.

The chain links TRBV9 to TRBJ1-2; D possibly corresponds to TRBD1 (5 bases). V was pared by 0 bases and J by 2 bases, with 8 bases between. The CDR3 covers 14 residues. Germline CDR1 reads SGDLS; CDR2 reads YYNGEE. This CDR3 is CASSVDAGNYGYTF. The CDR3 region has the DNA TGTGCCAGCAGCGTAGATGCAGGGAACTATGGCTACACCTTC.

A word on this clone: This CDR3 is missing its conserved last phenylalanine or tryptophan, likely due to a read error. The V call is TRBV6-6, the J call TRBJ1-5, with 8 bases fitting TRBD1. Germline V gene lookup returns CDR1 MNHNY and CDR2 SVGAGI (reference sequence). Trimming removed 4 bases from V and 6 bases from J; junction bases left unmatched: 2. This CDR3 is 13 amino acids long. The CDR3 is CASSSGQAQPQHL. The CDR3 DNA is TGTGCCAGCAGTTCGGGACAGGCTCAGCCCCAGCATCTT.

This clone was counted a few times. Other DNA sequences in the sample encode the same CDR3. This chain uses TRBV27 with TRBJ2-7; 8 bases match TRBD2. The length of the CDR3 is 13 residues. The germline V gene has CDR1 MNHEY and CDR2 SMNVEV (reference sequence). The junction had 5 bases not matched to a gene; V was cut back by 6 bases and J by 4 bases. CDR3: CASSPTSEYEQYF. The CDR3 coding sequence is TGTGCCAGCAGCCCGACTAGCGAGTACGAGCAGTACTTC.

The rearrangement links TRBV6-1 to TRBJ2-7; possibly TRBD1 for D (6 bases). The CDR3 consists of 15 residues. Trimming pared 6 bases from V and 1 base from J, leaving 16 bases between. CDR1 MNHNS and CDR2 SASEGT come from the germline V gene. The DNA for the CDR3 is TGTGCCAGCAGCGCTCTGGGGGCGCGGTCCTACGAGCAGTACTTC. Protein product: CASSALGARSYEQYF.